The present T cell receptor beta chain was sequenced within a study of PD-1 blockade in mismatch repair-deficient tumors. On the study more broadly: Patients had eleven to twelve mismatch repair-deficient cancer types, all previously treated and progressing. Findings and caveats of the study: Tumor-resident clones, often undetectable pretreatment in blood, expanded then contracted after pembrolizumab.

The TCR-sequenced patients were a few responders to pembrolizumab. The protocol was immunoSEQ multiplex PCR, while the TCRdb copy is restricted to in-frame clones and leaves out a portion. The sample lists around 100,000 clones; roughly 80% were seen once. The CDR3 sequence is 15 residues long. J was trimmed by 4 bases and V by 0 bases; bases with no gene match: 3. The germline V gene encodes CDR1 ENHRY and CDR2 SYGVKD. As to this clone: Its antigen is not known. Other nucleotide sequences in the sample specify the same CDR3.

The source material was peripheral blood, sampled approximately 64 weeks after starting pembrolizumab. The source of this sequence is an adult with mismatch repair-deficient cancer. V usage is TRBV10-3 and J usage is TRBJ2-5; TRBD2 aligns across 9 bases. In DNA, the CDR3 is TGTGCCATCAGTGAGTCGATTAGCGGGAGAGAGACCCAGTACTTC. As protein: CAISESISGRETQYF.